The clone carrying this T cell receptor (beta chain) was seen a single time. Repertoires were generated with immunoSEQ multiplex PCR, while TCRdb's copy carries only in-frame clones and drops some. The table shows approximately 40,000 clones, with more than 80% occurring only once. These data come from a study of blood T cell repertoires in COVID-19. Study summary: PBMCs, B-cell-depleted T cells, or T cells were the source of the cDNA or gDNA that made up the material.

This CDR3 spans 15 amino acids. CDR1 is MNHEY and CDR2 is SVGAGI in the germline V gene. V was shortened by 2 bases and J by 6 bases, with 14 bases between the two germline ends. This chain uses TRBV6-5 with TRBJ2-1, with D possibly TRBD1 on 6 matching bases. The sequence derives from a man in his 60s with active or convalescent COVID-19. Sequences were obtained from peripheral blood. The CDR3 here is CASSYGSQGPNEQFF. CDR3 DNA sequence: TGTGCCAGCAGTTACGGTTCACAGGGACCCAATGAGCAGTTCTTC.